This record covers a single T cell receptor beta chain. TCRdb's copy holds only in-frame clones and misses some; the assay was immunoSEQ multiplex PCR. The sample carries 85,000 to 100,000 clones, 90% recorded once. V lost 0 bases and J 0 bases, leaving 12 bases between the germline ends. The germline CDR1 and CDR2 sequences are SGHRS and YFSETQ. The CDR3 is 16 amino acids. The sample belongs to a study of blood T cell repertoires in COVID-19. This receptor was taken from a man aged 55 to 70 with acute or convalescent COVID-19. The chain joins TRBV5-1 to TRBJ1-1; D not resolved. The sequenced sample was peripheral blood. CDR3 DNA sequence: TGCGCCAGCAGCTTGGAATCAGCGACTATGAACACTGAAGCTTTCTTT. Amino acid sequence: CASSLESATMNTEAFF.